The 27 T cell receptor beta chains below were found in one sample sequenced in a study of T-cell reconstitution after alpha-beta-depleted transplantation in children. Library preparation (for TCRbeta) was performed with unique molecular identifiers. TCRdb re-derived calls from the PCR reads in MiXCR, one entry per CDR3 protein. The sample comprises some 840,000 distinct CDR3 sequences, approximately 15% of which are singletons, and around 5.3% rests with the top ten. The sample consisted of PBMCs, mostly from graft donor cells, taken 360 days after TCRalphabeta/CD19-depleted stem cell transplant. The receptors here all came from a male patient between 5 and 17 years old who had a stem cell transplant for acute lymphoblastic leukemia, so the T cells may come from the graft donor.

The sample holds many counts of this clonotype. The chain couples TRBV28 to TRBJ1-2, with 9 bases that match TRBD1. This CDR3 has 16 residues. V gave up 5 bases and J gave up 4 bases; unmatched junction bases: 11. CDR1 and CDR2 from the germline V gene are MDHEN and SYDVKM. The CDR3, as DNA: TGTGCCAGCAGTACTTACAGGGGGCGCCACTCCTATGGCTACACCTTC. The encoded protein is CASSTYRGRHSYGYTF.

This sequence joins TRBV7-8 and TRBJ2-7; D perhaps matches TRBD2 (5 bases). Per germline, CDR1 SGHVS and CDR2 FQNEAQ. The CDR3 is 15 amino acids. V gave up 5 bases and J gave up 0 bases, with 14 bases separating them. The CDR3 here is CASSPAAGPSYEQYF. For the CDR3, the DNA is TGTGCCAGCAGCCCCGCCGCGGGCCCCTCCTACGAGCAGTACTTC.

V usage is TRBV19 and J usage is TRBJ1-5; the D is unclear. The V end was cut by 6 bases, the J end by 1 base, with 7 bases between. Germline CDR1 reads LNHDA; CDR2 reads SQIVND (reference sequence). This CDR3 comprises 13 residues. This CDR3 is CASSGQSNQPQHF. Here the CDR3 DNA reads TGTGCCAGTAGCGGGCAGAGCAATCAGCCCCAGCATTTT. The full variable domain, its missing parts supplied by reference TRBV19 and TRBJ1-5, is DGGITQSPKYLFRKEGQNVTLSCEQNLNHDAMYWYRQDPGQGLRLIYYSQIVNDFQKGDIAEGYSVSREKKESFPLTVTSAQKNPTAFYLCASSGQSNQPQHFGDGTRLSIL.

At least ten counts were recorded for this clonotype. This chain joins TRBV6-1 and TRBJ1-2; TRBD1 matches 7 bases. J lost 4 bases, V lost 0 bases, and 8 bases had no gene match. The germline V gene has CDR1 MNHNS and CDR2 SASEGT. The CDR3 totals 16 residues. The CDR3, as DNA: TGTGCCAGCAGTGAAGCGCAGTTTCGGACAGGCTATGGCTACACCTTC. Translating it yields CASSEAQFRTGYGYTF.

The V gene is TRBV5-1, the J gene TRBJ1-5, with 12 bases lining up with TRBD1. Per germline, CDR1 SGHRS and CDR2 YFSETQ. The CDR3 contains 16 residues. J lost 5 bases, V lost 0 bases, and 3 bases had no gene match. The CDR3 DNA is TGCGCCAGCAGCTTGGATGGGGACAGGGGGCATCAGCCCCAGCATTTT. It specifies CASSLDGDRGHQPQHF.

This clonotype showed up just a few times. The chain is built from TRBV5-1 and TRBJ1-1; 9 nucleotides match TRBD1. V dropped 3 bases and J dropped 0; count of bases not matched to a gene: 9. Germline CDR1 and CDR2: SGHRS and YFSETQ. CDR3 length equals 17 residues. The CDR3 DNA is TGCGCCAGCAGCTCGGGACAGGGATCGGCTCTGAACACTGAAGCTTTCTTT. Its protein is CASSSGQGSALNTEAFF.

This clonotype turned up a few times. J is TRBJ2-1 and V is TRBV6-1, with D possibly TRBD2 on 5 matching bases. Per germline, CDR1 MNHNS and CDR2 SASEGT. V lost 5 bases to trimming and J lost 4 bases, with 15 bases between them. This CDR3 contains 15 residues. The CDR3 coding sequence is TGTGCCAGCAGTCCGGCCGTGGTAGCGTACAATGAGCAGTTCTTC. This translates into CASSPAVVAYNEQFF.

In DNA form, the CDR3 reads TGTGCCAGCAGCCTTCAGCGGAGGGGGCTTTCTAACGAGCAGTACTTC. This gives the protein CASSLQRRGLSNEQYF. The chain is built from TRBV4-2 and TRBJ2-7; tentatively, D is TRBD1 (7 bases). CDR1 is LGHNA, CDR2 YNFKEQ, per germline. Trimming removed 4 bases at V and 5 bases at J, with 21 bases between. The CDR3 consists of 16 residues.

The V and J genes are TRBV10-3 and TRBJ2-1; weak D call: TRBD1 (7 bases). This CDR3 region has 15 residues. Deletions cut 3 bases from V and 5 bases from J, with 14 bases between. Germline loops: CDR1 ENHRY, CDR2 SYGVKD. The CDR3 DNA follows: TGTGCCATCAGTGACAGACAGGGACTCGACAATGAGCAGTTCTTC. The encoded protein is CAISDRQGLDNEQFF.

This clonotype was seen a few times. The chain links TRBV27 to TRBJ2-7; 7 nucleotides agree with TRBD1. This CDR3 contains 14 residues. Trimming cost V 4 bases and J 2 bases; bases outside gene matches: 5. Germline V CDR1 and CDR2: MNHEY, SMNVEV (reference sequence). In DNA form, the CDR3 reads TGTGCCAGCAGTTCGACAGGGTTTCCCTACGAGCAGTACTTC. Translation gives CASSSTGFPYEQYF.

The rearrangement uses TRBV10-2 and TRBJ2-3; weak D call: TRBD1 (5 bases). Germline V lookup: CDR1 WSHSY, CDR2 SAAADI. The V gene lost 11 bases and the J gene lost 0 bases, with 15 bases spanning the gap. The CDR3 is 14 amino acids. CDR3 loop: CAPQGEGSTDTQYF. CDR3 bases: TGCGCCCCCCAAGGGGAAGGGAGCACAGATACGCAGTATTTT.

This chain links TRBV27 with TRBJ2-5; tentatively, D is TRBD2 (6 bases). The V and J ends lost 4 bases and 6 bases respectively, with 9 bases between them. Germline loops: CDR1 MNHEY, CDR2 SMNVEV (reference sequence). There are 12 residues in the CDR3. The CDR3 coding sequence is TGTGCCAGCAGTTCTCTAGCGAAGACCCAGTACTTC. This codes for CASSSLAKTQYF.

This clonotype has more than one count but fewer than ten. V usage is TRBV4-2 and J usage is TRBJ2-3, with D hard to call. V lost 4 bases, J lost 2 bases, and 10 bases lay in between. Germline CDR1 reads LGHNA; CDR2 reads YNFKEQ. The length of the CDR3 is 14 residues. In DNA, the CDR3 is TGTGCCAGCAGCCGCAGGCATGACACAGATACGCAGTATTTT. Translating it yields CASSRRHDTDTQYF.

In its sample, this clonotype was seen a few times. The V call is TRBV9, the J call TRBJ2-6; no clear D gene. V was pared by 3 bases and J by 2 bases, with 9 bases between. The CDR3 runs to 15 residues. The germline gives CDR1 SGDLS, CDR2 YYNGEE. In nucleotides, the CDR3 is TGTGCCAGCAGCGACACACCTACTGGGGCCAACGTCCTGACTTTC. Encoded protein: CASSDTPTGANVLTF.

V is TRBV14 and J is TRBJ2-7; 7 bases match TRBD2. The CDR3 consists of 17 residues. V lost 1 base to trimming and J lost 6 bases; unmatched junction nucleotides: 15. Germline assignment: CDR1 SGHDN and CDR2 FVKESK. The CDR3 protein is CASSQGPLAGGWFEQYF. The CDR3 DNA reads TGTGCCAGCAGCCAAGGCCCCTTAGCGGGCGGGTGGTTCGAGCAGTACTTC.

The J gene is TRBJ2-7, the V gene TRBV7-2; 10 nucleotides align to TRBD2. Germline V gives CDR1 SGHTA, CDR2 FQGNSA. The V gene end was trimmed by 4 bases and the J gene end by 3 bases; junction bases not matched to a gene: 9. This CDR3 is 16 amino acids long. The CDR3 is CASSSQREGLIYEQYF. DNA for the CDR3: TGTGCCAGCAGCTCCCAGCGGGAGGGCCTAATCTACGAGCAGTACTTC. The complete variable domain, with remaining parts taken from reference TRBV7-2 and TRBJ2-7, reads GAGVSQSPSNKVTEKGKDVELRCDPISGHTALYWYRQSLGQGLEFLIYFQGNSAPDKSGLPSDRFSAERTGGSVSTLTIQRTQQEDSAVYLCASSSQREGLIYEQYFGPGTRLTVT.

In its sample, this clonotype was seen a few times. V usage is TRBV12-3 or TRBV12-4 and J usage is TRBJ2-1; D unresolved. The CDR3 contains 11 residues. The V and J ends lost 3 bases and 10 bases respectively, with 7 bases between them. The CDR3 reads CASSFTKEQFF. In DNA form, the CDR3 reads TGTGCCAGCAGTTTTACGAAGGAGCAGTTCTTC.

This clonotype occurred a few times. Compared with germline, one end of the junction differs, possibly owing to a read error. This chain connects TRBV5-6 to TRBJ2-7; 8 bases align to TRBD1. Germline CDR1 SGHDT, CDR2 YYEEEE. This CDR3 has 11 amino acids. The CDR3 reads CASSLGDRLQF. In DNA form, the CDR3 reads TGTGCCAGCAGCTTGGGGGACAGGCTTCAATTC.

The CDR3: CASSEPGGQDEKLFF. For the CDR3, the DNA is TGTGCCAGCAGTGAACCGGGGGGGCAGGATGAAAAACTGTTTTTT. The chain couples TRBV25-1 to TRBJ1-4, with a possible D match to TRBD1 (6 bases). Germline V gene lookup returns CDR1 MGHDK and CDR2 SYGVNS. This CDR3 contains 15 residues. V was clipped by 2 bases and J by 6 bases, with 13 bases between them.

This clonotype came up a few times. The rearrangement joins TRBV7-9 to TRBJ2-7; maybe TRBD2 (6 bases). The germline gives CDR1 SEHNR, CDR2 FQNEAQ (reference sequence). The V and J ends lost 11 bases and 0 bases respectively, with 14 bases between them. There are 13 residues in the CDR3. CDR3 DNA: TGTGCCGGCCAACTAGCTACCTCCTACGAGCAGTACTTC. Translating it yields CAGQLATSYEQYF.

The rearrangement uses TRBV20-1 and TRBJ1-5; 7 nucleotides match TRBD1. Germline V CDR1 and CDR2: DFQATT, SNEGSKA (reference sequence). Germline trimming cut 6 bases from V and 0 bases from J; bases unmatched to any gene: 11. CDR3 length: 16 amino acids. The CDR3 here is CSATTGTAYSNQPQHF. CDR3 sequence (DNA): TGCAGTGCCACGACCGGGACAGCTTATAGCAATCAGCCCCAGCATTTT.

The V gene is TRBV5-1, the J gene TRBJ2-3, with 8 bases identical to TRBD1. The junction had 4 bases not matched to a gene; V was cut back by 3 bases and J by 4 bases. The CDR3 runs 14 residues. CDR1 is SGHRS and CDR2 is YFSETQ in the germline V gene. The DNA of the CDR3 is TGCGCCAGCAGCTCCCACAGGGGGGCAGATACGCAGTATTTT. Translated: CASSSHRGADTQYF.

The J gene is TRBJ1-1, the V gene TRBV12-3 or TRBV12-4; D unresolved. V was shortened by 5 bases and J by 4 bases, with 8 bases between the two germline ends. The CDR3 covers 12 residues. CDR3 DNA sequence: TGTGCCAGCAGTCCCAGCCTCACTGAAGCTTTCTTT. The encoded protein is CASSPSLTEAFF.

The V gene is TRBV7-2, the J gene TRBJ2-1, with D perhaps assigned TRBD1 or TRBD2 (6 bases each). There are 14 residues in the CDR3. Trimming stripped 8 bases from V and 6 bases from J, with 17 bases between. Germline V gene sequence: CDR1 SGHTA, CDR2 FQGNSA. CDR3 sequence: CASARDGGPNEQFF. CDR3 nucleotide sequence: TGTGCCAGCGCCCGGGACGGGGGCCCCAATGAGCAGTTCTTC.

This clonotype was counted only a few times. The chain has TRBV20-1 and TRBJ1-2; 8 bases map to TRBD1. The germline gives CDR1 DFQATT, CDR2 SNEGSKA (reference sequence). V lost 0 bases and J lost 3; bases outside the gene matches: 6. CDR3 length equals 15 residues. CDR3 bases: TGCAGTGCTAGAGACCCCAGGGGGCCGGACTATGGCTACACCTTC. It specifies CSARDPRGPDYGYTF.

This clonotype was counted between two and nine times. V is TRBV11-2 and J is TRBJ1-1; 9 positions match TRBD1. Germline CDR1 is SGHAT and CDR2 is FQNNGV. The CDR3 loop spans 18 amino acids. Trimming cost V 5 bases and J 1 base; bases outside gene matches: 14. The CDR3 sequence is CASSLLGEPTGGNTEAFF. CDR3 in DNA: TGTGCCAGCAGCCTTCTTGGAGAGCCGACAGGGGGGAACACTGAAGCTTTCTTT.

In its sample, this clonotype was seen many times. V is TRBV2 and J is TRBJ2-1; D is ambiguous. Germline assignment: CDR1 SNHLY and CDR2 FYNNEI. Trimming shortened V by 7 bases and J by 0 bases, and 25 bases separated the two germline ends. This CDR3 is built from 19 residues. Written as DNA, the CDR3 is TGTGCCAGCACCCGACGGGTAATAGTGGATCCTCGCTCCTACAATGAGCAGTTCTTC. Amino acids: CASTRRVIVDPRSYNEQFF.